The 18 T cell receptor beta chains given below trace back to one sample, sequenced in a study of PD-1 blockade in classical Hodgkin lymphoma. The assay was immunoSEQ multiplex PCR, and TCRdb's table has in-frame clones only and misses some. The data contain about 25,000 clones, about 94% of them singletons. This sample's time point: newly diagnosed, previously untreated cHL patient sample. Sequenced input: peripheral blood mononuclear cells (PBMCs). These receptor sequences come from a human donor with classical Hodgkin lymphoma.

The V call is TRBV7-2, the J call TRBJ1-5; the D is unclear. With 5 bases removed from V and 6 bases from J, the gap between germline ends came to 14 bases. The germline V gene encodes CDR1 SGHTA and CDR2 FQGNSA. The CDR3 loop spans 14 amino acids. The CDR3 DNA reads as TGTGCCAGCAGCCCCCTACCGGGCGCTCAGCCCCAGCATTTT. It specifies CASSPLPGAQPQHF.

The rearrangement uses TRBV28 and TRBJ2-7; TRBD2 matches at 10 bases. Germline V gives CDR1 MDHEN, CDR2 SYDVKM. The CDR3 loop spans 19 amino acids. V shed 3 bases, J shed 5 bases, and the junction held 19 bases outside the gene matches. For the CDR3, the DNA is TGTGCCAGCAGTTTTCTTTTGGGGCTAGCGGGAGTCGGGGGTGACGAGCAGTACTTC. Translating gives CASSFLLGLAGVGGDEQYF.

The CDR3 DNA reads as TGTGCCAGCAGTTACTCGATATGGACTACCGGGGAGCTGTTTTTT. Its translation: CASSYSIWTTGELFF. V and J are TRBV6-5 and TRBJ2-2, with D possibly matching TRBD2 (5 bases). Trimming removed 0 bases from V and 5 bases from J, with 10 bases in between. Germline loops: CDR1 MNHEY, CDR2 SVGAGI. The CDR3 covers 15 residues.

This clone was picked up a small number of times. J is TRBJ2-7 and V is TRBV7-8, with D perhaps matching TRBD2 (5 bases). Trimming stripped 6 bases from V and 0 bases from J, with 12 bases between. The CDR3 consists of 14 residues. Looked up from germline, CDR1 is SGHVS and CDR2 is FQNEAQ. The DNA of the CDR3 is TGTGCCAGCAGTCAGGACTGGAGCTCCTACGAGCAGTACTTC. Translation: CASSQDWSSYEQYF.

The chain recombines TRBV5-6 with TRBJ2-3; 7 bases agree with TRBD1. The germline CDR1 and CDR2 sequences are SGHDT and YYEEEE. Trimming at V came to 4 bases and at J to 11 bases, leaving 10 bases not matched to a gene. CDR3 size: 13 residues. The CDR3 reads CASSGTAQIRQYF. CDR3 bases: TGTGCCAGCAGCGGGACAGCACAGATTAGGCAGTATTTT.

The V gene is TRBV28, the J gene TRBJ2-1; a possible D gene is TRBD2 (6 bases). Trimming cost V 10 bases and J 7 bases, with 17 bases left between them. The CDR3 sequence is 13 residues long. Germline values: CDR1 MDHEN, CDR2 SYDVKM. The DNA of the CDR3 is TGTGCCACCCGTGTGGGGGGTGAGAATGAGCAGTTCTTC. Its translation is CATRVGGENEQFF.

For the CDR3, the DNA is TGTGCCAGCAGCTTAGGGGAGGATACTGAAGCTTTCTTT. Residues: CASSLGEDTEAFF. The chain is built from TRBV7-5 and TRBJ1-1. TRBV7-5 is labeled a pseudogene. The CDR3 is 13 amino acids.

The rearrangement uses TRBV19 and TRBJ1-2; D is unresolved. This CDR3 has 13 residues. The germline V gene encodes CDR1 LNHDA and CDR2 SQIVND (reference sequence). With 7 bases removed from V and 3 bases from J, the gap between germline ends came to 12 bases. In DNA form, the CDR3 reads TGTGCCAGTAATTGGGATGGGGACTATGGCTACACCTTC. Its translation is CASNWDGDYGYTF.

This chain joins TRBV6-1 and TRBJ1-5; a weak D match, TRBD1 (5 bases). Germline V gene data show CDR1 as MNHNS and CDR2 as SASEGT. This CDR3 comprises 13 residues. The V and J ends lost 8 bases and 6 bases respectively, with 14 bases between them. CDR3 in amino acids: CASGVRGGQPQHF. The CDR3 nucleotides read TGTGCCAGCGGGGTGCGGGGGGGTCAGCCCCAGCATTTT.

This clone has only one observation. The rearrangement joins TRBV10-3 to TRBJ1-1; D is unresolved. CDR3 size: 13 residues. Germline V gene data show CDR1 as ENHRY and CDR2 as SYGVKD. Trimming left V 6 bases short and J 2 bases short, with 10 bases between. The CDR3 nucleotides are TGTGCCATCAGCGGGTACACAAACACTGAAGCTTTCTTT. Translated: CAISGYTNTEAFF.

The chain combines TRBV7-2 with TRBJ2-7; 7 bases match TRBD2. The ends lost 2 bases at V and 0 bases at J; junction bases unmatched: 4. The CDR3 covers 15 residues. The germline V gene encodes CDR1 SGHTA and CDR2 FQGNSA. CDR3 nucleotide sequence: TGTGCCAGCAGCTTACGGACGGGGGGCTCCTACGAGCAGTACTTC. Translating it yields CASSLRTGGSYEQYF.

This chain uses TRBV6-5 with TRBJ1-2; D perhaps matches TRBD1 (5 bases). Germline V gives CDR1 MNHEY, CDR2 SVGAGI. Trimming removed 6 bases at V and 1 base at J, with 15 bases between. The CDR3 spans 15 residues. DNA for the CDR3: TGTGCCAGCAGAGTCGCGACAGCGATTAACTATGGCTACACCTTC. Translated, it gives CASRVATAINYGYTF.

The sample holds a few counts of this clone. The J gene is TRBJ1-1, the V gene TRBV19; no firm D call. V shed 0 bases and J shed 3 bases, with 14 bases lying between them. Germline V gene data show CDR1 as LNHDA and CDR2 as SQIVND (reference sequence). The length of the CDR3 is 16 residues. The CDR3 sequence: CASSIDPTDFDTEAFF. DNA for the CDR3: TGTGCCAGTAGTATAGATCCCACCGACTTCGACACTGAAGCTTTCTTT.

The V call is TRBV10-3, the J call TRBJ1-5, with 11 bases identical to TRBD1. Unmatched junction bases numbered 4, after V lost 0 bases and J lost 6 bases. The V gene's germline CDR1 is ENHRY and CDR2 SYGVKD. The CDR3 loop spans 16 amino acids. The CDR3 nucleotides read TGTGCCATCAGTGAGTCCCGGACAGGGGGCGGTCAGCCCCAGCATTTT. This gives the protein CAISESRTGGGQPQHF.

CDR3 amino acids: CANSILPNTEAFF. The CDR3 DNA reads as TGTGCCAACTCCATCCTTCCCAACACTGAAGCTTTCTTT. This sequence joins TRBV6-6 and TRBJ1-1; D uncertain. This CDR3 spans 13 amino acids. V lost 10 bases and J lost 2, with 14 bases in between. Looked up from germline, CDR1 is MNHNY and CDR2 is SVGAGI (reference sequence).

The chain couples TRBV27 to TRBJ2-7; 8 nucleotides agree with TRBD2. V lost 2 bases and J lost 5; bases outside the gene matches: 8. The CDR3 is made up of 15 amino acids. Germline V gene lookup returns CDR1 MNHEY and CDR2 SMNVEV (reference sequence). CDR3: CASSLGTRARNEQYF. For the CDR3, the DNA is TGTGCCAGCAGTTTAGGGACTAGGGCTCGGAACGAGCAGTACTTC.

The V and J genes are TRBV5-6 and TRBJ1-2; the D gene is possibly TRBD1 (6 bases). V gave up 6 bases and J gave up 5 bases, with 11 bases separating them. Germline CDR1 reads SGHDT; CDR2 reads YYEEEE. CDR3 size: 12 residues. CDR3 residues: CASTEDRYGYTF. The CDR3 DNA is TGTGCCAGCACCGAGGACAGATATGGCTACACCTTC. The full variable domain, in which reference TRBV5-6 and TRBJ1-2 provide the parts outside the CDR3, is DAGVTQSPTHLIKTRGQQVTLRCSPKSGHDTVSWYQQALGQGPQFIFQYYEEEERQRGNFPDRFSGHQFPNYSSELNVNALLLGDSALYLCASTEDRYGYTFGSGTRLTVV.

The chain combines TRBV5-1 with TRBJ2-4; TRBD2 aligns across 8 bases. The CDR3 has 18 amino acids. V shed 0 bases, J shed 0 bases, and the junction held 8 bases outside the gene matches. Germline CDR1 SGHRS, CDR2 YFSETQ. Here the CDR3 DNA reads TGCGCCAGCAGCTTGGCCTTGGGAGCGGGGGAAGCCAAAAACATTCAGTACTTC. Its protein is CASSLALGAGEAKNIQYF.